This is a list of T cell receptor beta chains from one sample in a study of T cells after posttransplantation cyclophosphamide. Sequenced by immunoSEQ multiplex PCR; TCRdb stores in-frame clones only, minus some. The data contain approximately 6,600 clones, 95% to 98% of them singletons. The sample comprised memory CD4+ T cells sorted from PBMCs. The receptors derive from a middle-aged man in good health, CMV-negative, and a related stem cell transplant donor. CDR3s include the opening cysteine and the closing phenylalanine or tryptophan. The D gene is left open where the match is weak. Only some rows state a clone size, as once, few, many or a class for expanded clones.

j_gene	abundance	d_gene	v_gene	CDR3nt	CDR3aa
TRBJ1-5	.	TRBD1	TRBV18	TGTGCCAGCTCACCCGGGACAGGTGATTACAATCAGCCCCAGCATTTT	CASSPGTGDYNQPQHF
TRBJ2-1	.	TRBD2	TRBV7-3	TGTGCCAGCAGCCCCGCTGGTAGCGGGAGTGCGTATGAGCAGTTCTTC	CASSPAGSGSAYEQFF
TRBJ1-5	.	.	TRBV19	TGTGCCAGTAGCGTGGCCCCGGGAGATCAGCCCCAGCATTTT	CASSVAPGDQPQHF
TRBJ1-1	.	TRBD1	TRBV5-4	TGTGCCAGCAGCTTAACTATGGACAGGGGGAAAGCTTTCTTT	CASSLTMDRGKAFF
TRBJ2-1	once	.	TRBV27	TGTGCCAGCAGAGGACTTAGCTCCTACAATGAGCAGTTCTTC	CASRGLSSYNEQFF
TRBJ1-2	.	.	TRBV14	TGTGCCAGCAGCCCCCCCAGGGCCCTTTGGGGCTACACCTTC	CASSPPRALWGYTF
TRBJ2-4	.	TRBD1	TRBV27	TGTGCCAGCAGTTCGGGACAGTTAGGGGACATTCAGTACTTC	CASSSGQLGDIQYF
TRBJ1-1	.	.	TRBV29-1	TGCAGCGTTGGGGGGCTCGTACCCCTGAACACTGAAGCTTTCTTT	CSVGGLVPLNTEAFF
TRBJ2-7	.	TRBD1	TRBV18	TGTGCCAGCTCACTCCGGACAGGGGAGGGCTACGAGCAGTACTTC	CASSLRTGEGYEQYF
TRBJ2-1	.	TRBD2	TRBV27	TGTGCCAGCAGTTTTGGGCGGGAGAACAATGAGCAGTTCTTC	CASSFGRENNEQFF
TRBJ2-1	.	.	TRBV7-9	TGTGCCAGCAGCTTAGAGGCTGACACTGAAGGGTTCTTC	CASSLEADTEGFF
TRBJ2-7	.	.	TRBV6-5	TGTGCCAGCAGGATACGGGCCGGGACAATCTACTTC	CASRIRAGTIYF
TRBJ1-3	.	.	TRBV19	TGTGCCAGTGCCCTAGGGGAATCTGGAAACACCATATATTTT	CASALGESGNTIYF
TRBJ2-4	.	TRBD2	TRBV4-1	TGCGCCAGCAGCCAAGGGACTAGCGGGATACTAGCCAAAAACATTCAGTACTTC	CASSQGTSGILAKNIQYF
TRBJ2-1	.	.	TRBV5-1	TGCGCCAGCAGCTTGGCCACTCCGGGTACCCCCCTAGCCTACAATGAGCAGTTCTTC	CASSLATPGTPLAYNEQFF
TRBJ2-5	.	TRBD2	TRBV7-2	TGTGCCAGCAGCTTAACGGGAGGTACAGAGACCCAGTACTTC	CASSLTGGTETQYF
TRBJ2-1	.	.	TRBV20-1	TGCAGTGCCATTAGAGCGAAGGAGCAGTTCTTC	CSAIRAKEQFF
TRBJ2-1	.	.	TRBV19	TGTGCCAGTAGTATAGGGCCAGCGTCGGATGAGCAGTTCTTC	CASSIGPASDEQFF
TRBJ1-4	.	TRBD1	TRBV9	TGTGCCAGCAGCAGCTCCGGGACAGGGGAAGAAAAACTGTTTTTT	CASSSSGTGEEKLFF
TRBJ1-5	.	.	TRBV18	TGTGCCAGCTCACCAGGGAGTGACCAGCCCCAGCATTTT	CASSPGSDQPQHF
TRBJ1-2	.	TRBD1	TRBV18	TGTGCCAGCTCACCAACCGGGACAGGGCGGTCTGGCTACACCTTC	CASSPTGTGRSGYTF
TRBJ2-3	.	TRBD2	TRBV7-2	TGTGCCAGCAGCACCACTAGCGGGATGGCAGATACGCAGTATTTT	CASSTTSGMADTQYF
TRBJ2-1	once	.	TRBV10-3	TGTGCCATCAGTGATCTGTTGGTGGGAGGCGGGCGTGAGGAGCAGTTCTTC	CAISDLLVGGGREEQFF
TRBJ2-6	.	.	TRBV4-2	TGTGCCAGCAGCCAGAGCCCCGAGTGGGGGGCCAACGTCCTGACTTTC	CASSQSPEWGANVLTF
TRBJ1-1	.	TRBD1	TRBV19	TGTGCCAGTAGTGAGGACAGGGGGCACACTGAAGCTTTCTTT	CASSEDRGHTEAFF
TRBJ1-2	.	TRBD1	TRBV28	TGTGCCAGCAGTTTCGGGACAGGGGGGTTCTATGGCTACACCTTC	CASSFGTGGFYGYTF
TRBJ2-2	.	.	TRBV28	TGTGCCAGCAGGATAGGGGTGACCGGGGAGCTGTTTTTT	CASRIGVTGELFF